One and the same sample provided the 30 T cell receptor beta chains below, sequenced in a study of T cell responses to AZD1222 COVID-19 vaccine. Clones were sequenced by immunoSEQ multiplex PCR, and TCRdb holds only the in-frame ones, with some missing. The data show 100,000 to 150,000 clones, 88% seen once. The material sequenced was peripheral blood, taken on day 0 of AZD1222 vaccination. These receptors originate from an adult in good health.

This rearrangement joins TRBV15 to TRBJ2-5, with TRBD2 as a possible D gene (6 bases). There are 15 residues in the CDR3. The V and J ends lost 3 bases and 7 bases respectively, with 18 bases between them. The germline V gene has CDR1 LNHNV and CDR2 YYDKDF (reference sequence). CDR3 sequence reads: CATSRGGMVDGTQYF. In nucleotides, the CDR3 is TGTGCCACCAGCAGGGGGGGTATGGTGGACGGGACCCAGTACTTC.

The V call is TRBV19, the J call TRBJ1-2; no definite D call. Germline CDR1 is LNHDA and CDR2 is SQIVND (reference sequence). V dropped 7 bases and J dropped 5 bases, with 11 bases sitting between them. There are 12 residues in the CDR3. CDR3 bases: TGTGCCAGTACCATGGACGGATATGGCTACACCTTC. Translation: CASTMDGYGYTF.

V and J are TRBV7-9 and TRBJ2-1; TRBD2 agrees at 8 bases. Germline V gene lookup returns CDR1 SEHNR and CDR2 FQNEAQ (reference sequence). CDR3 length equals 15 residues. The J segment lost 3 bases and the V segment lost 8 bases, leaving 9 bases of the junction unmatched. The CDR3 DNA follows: TGTGCCAGCTCAAAGGCCGGGGGGGACTACAATGAGCAGTTCTTC. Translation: CASSKAGGDYNEQFF.

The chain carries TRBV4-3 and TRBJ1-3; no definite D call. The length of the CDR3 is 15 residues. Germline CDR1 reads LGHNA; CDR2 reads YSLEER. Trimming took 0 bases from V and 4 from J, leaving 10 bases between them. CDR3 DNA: TGCGCCAGCAGCCAAGAAAGGGCAGGCGGAAACACCATATATTTT. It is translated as CASSQERAGGNTIYF.

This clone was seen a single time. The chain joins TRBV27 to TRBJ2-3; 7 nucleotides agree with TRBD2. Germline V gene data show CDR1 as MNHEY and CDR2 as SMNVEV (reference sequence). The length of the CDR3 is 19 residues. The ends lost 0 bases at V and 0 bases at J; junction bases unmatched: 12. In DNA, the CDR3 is TGTGCCAGCAGTTTATCGAATCCTAGCGGAGCATCTAGCACAGATACGCAGTATTTT. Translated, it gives CASSLSNPSGASSTDTQYF.

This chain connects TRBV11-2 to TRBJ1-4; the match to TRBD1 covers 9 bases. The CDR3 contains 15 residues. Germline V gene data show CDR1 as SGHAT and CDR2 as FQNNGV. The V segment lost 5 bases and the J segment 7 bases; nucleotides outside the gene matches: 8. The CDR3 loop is CASSAQGAASEKLFF. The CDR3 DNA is TGTGCCAGCAGCGCACAGGGGGCGGCATCTGAAAAACTGTTTTTT.

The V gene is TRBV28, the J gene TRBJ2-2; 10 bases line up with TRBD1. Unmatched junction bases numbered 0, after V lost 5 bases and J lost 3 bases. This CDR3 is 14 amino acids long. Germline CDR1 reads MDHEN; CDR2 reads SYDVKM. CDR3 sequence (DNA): TGTGCCAGCAGTGGACAGGGGGACACCGGGGAGCTGTTTTTT. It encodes CASSGQGDTGELFF.

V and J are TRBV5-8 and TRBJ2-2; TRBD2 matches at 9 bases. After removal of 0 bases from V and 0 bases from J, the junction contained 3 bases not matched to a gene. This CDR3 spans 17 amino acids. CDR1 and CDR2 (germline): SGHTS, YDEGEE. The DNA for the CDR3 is TGTGCCAGCAGCTTGGAGACTAGCGGCGCGAACACCGGGGAGCTGTTTTTT. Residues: CASSLETSGANTGELFF.

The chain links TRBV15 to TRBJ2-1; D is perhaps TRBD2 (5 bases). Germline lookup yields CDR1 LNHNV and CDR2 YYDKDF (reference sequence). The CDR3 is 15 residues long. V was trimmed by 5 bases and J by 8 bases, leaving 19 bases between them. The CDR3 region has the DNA TGTGCCACCAGCCGGACTCCCCCTGGCGTGGATGAGCAGTTCTTC. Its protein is CATSRTPPGVDEQFF.

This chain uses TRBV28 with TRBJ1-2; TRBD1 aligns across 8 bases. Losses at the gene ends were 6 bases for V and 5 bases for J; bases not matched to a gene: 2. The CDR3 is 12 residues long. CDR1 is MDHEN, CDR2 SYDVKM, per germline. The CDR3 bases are TGTGCCAGCAGCCGGACAGGGTATGGCTACACCTTC. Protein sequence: CASSRTGYGYTF.

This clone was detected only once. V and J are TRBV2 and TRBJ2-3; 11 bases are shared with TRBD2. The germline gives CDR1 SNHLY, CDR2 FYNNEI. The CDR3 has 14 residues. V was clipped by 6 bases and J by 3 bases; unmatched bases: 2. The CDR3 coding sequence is TGTGCCAGCAGGGGACTAGCGGAGACAGATACGCAGTATTTT. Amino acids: CASRGLAETDTQYF.

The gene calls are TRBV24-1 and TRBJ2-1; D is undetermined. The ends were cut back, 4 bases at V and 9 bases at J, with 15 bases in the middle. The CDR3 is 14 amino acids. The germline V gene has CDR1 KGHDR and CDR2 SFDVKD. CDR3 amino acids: CATSDPAGRREQFF. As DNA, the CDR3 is TGTGCCACCAGTGACCCCGCCGGACGGCGTGAGCAGTTCTTC.

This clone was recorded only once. The CDR3 bases are TGTGCCAGCAGTCTCTTAGGGGGAGGGAACACCGGGGAGCTGTTTTTT. Protein: CASSLLGGGNTGELFF. The rearrangement joins TRBV27 to TRBJ2-2; D may match TRBD1 or TRBD2 (6 bases each). V gave up 5 bases and J gave up 1 base, with 14 bases separating them. Germline V CDR1 and CDR2: MNHEY, SMNVEV (reference sequence). The length of the CDR3 is 16 residues.

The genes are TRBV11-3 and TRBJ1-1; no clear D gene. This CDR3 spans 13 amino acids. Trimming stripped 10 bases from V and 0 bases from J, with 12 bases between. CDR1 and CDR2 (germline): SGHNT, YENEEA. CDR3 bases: TGTGCCACCCAATCCAGGATGAACACTGAAGCTTTCTTT. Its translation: CATQSRMNTEAFF.

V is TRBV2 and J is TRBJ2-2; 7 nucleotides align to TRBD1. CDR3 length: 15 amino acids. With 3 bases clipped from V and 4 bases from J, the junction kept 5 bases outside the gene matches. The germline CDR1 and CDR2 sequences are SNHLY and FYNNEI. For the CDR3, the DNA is TGTGCCAGCAGTGAGGGCAGGGGGATCACCGGGGAGCTGTTTTTT. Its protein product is CASSEGRGITGELFF.

CDR3 nucleotide sequence: TGTGCCAGCAGCTTGTACGGACAGGTGAATGAAAAACTGTTTTTT. Translating it yields CASSLYGQVNEKLFF. The V and J genes are TRBV5-4 and TRBJ1-4; 7 bases line up with TRBD1. From germline, CDR1 is SGHNT and CDR2 YYREEE (reference sequence). The CDR3 has 15 residues. The V and J ends lost 1 base and 5 bases, in that order; junction bases with no gene match: 5.

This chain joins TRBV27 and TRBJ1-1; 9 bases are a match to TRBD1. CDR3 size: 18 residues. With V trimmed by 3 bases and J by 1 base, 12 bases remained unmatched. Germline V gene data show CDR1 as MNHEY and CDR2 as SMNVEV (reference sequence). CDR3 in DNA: TGTGCCAGCAGTTTTCCCCGGGACAGGGTTTTCAGGAACACTGAAGCTTTCTTT. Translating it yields CASSFPRDRVFRNTEAFF.

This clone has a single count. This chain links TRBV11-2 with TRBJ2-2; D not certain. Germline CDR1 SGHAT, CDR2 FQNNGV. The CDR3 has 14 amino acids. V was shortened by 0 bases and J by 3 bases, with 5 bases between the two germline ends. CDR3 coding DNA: TGTGCCAGCAGCTTAGATTGGGACACCGGGGAGCTGTTTTTT. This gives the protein CASSLDWDTGELFF.

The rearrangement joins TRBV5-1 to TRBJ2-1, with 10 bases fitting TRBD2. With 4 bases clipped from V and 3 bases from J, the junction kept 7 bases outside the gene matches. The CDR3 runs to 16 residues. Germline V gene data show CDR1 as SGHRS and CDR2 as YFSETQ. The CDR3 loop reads CASSLTLAGDYNEQFF. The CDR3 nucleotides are TGCGCCAGCAGCCTCACTCTAGCGGGAGACTACAATGAGCAGTTCTTC.

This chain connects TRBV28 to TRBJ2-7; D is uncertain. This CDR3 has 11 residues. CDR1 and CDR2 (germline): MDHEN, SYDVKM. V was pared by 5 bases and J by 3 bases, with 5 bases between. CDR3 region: CASSRNYEQYF. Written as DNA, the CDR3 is TGTGCCAGCAGTCGGAACTACGAGCAGTACTTC.

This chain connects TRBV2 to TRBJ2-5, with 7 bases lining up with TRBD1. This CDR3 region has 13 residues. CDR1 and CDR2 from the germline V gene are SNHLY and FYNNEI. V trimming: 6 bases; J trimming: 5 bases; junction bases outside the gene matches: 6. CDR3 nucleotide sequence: TGTGCCAGCAGCGGACAGGATCAGGAGACCCAGTACTTC. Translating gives CASSGQDQETQYF.

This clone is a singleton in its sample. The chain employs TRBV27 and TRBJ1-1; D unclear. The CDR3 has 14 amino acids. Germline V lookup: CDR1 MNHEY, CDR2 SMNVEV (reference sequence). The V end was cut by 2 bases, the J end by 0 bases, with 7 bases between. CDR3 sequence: CASSLPGMNTEAFF. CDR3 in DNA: TGTGCCAGCAGTTTACCGGGGATGAACACTGAAGCTTTCTTT.

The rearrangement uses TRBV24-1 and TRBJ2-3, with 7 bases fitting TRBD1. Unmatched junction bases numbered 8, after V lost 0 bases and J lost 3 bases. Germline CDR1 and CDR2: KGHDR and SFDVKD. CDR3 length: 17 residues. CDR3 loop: CATSDLRQGDGTDTQYF. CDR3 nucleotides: TGTGCCACCAGTGATTTGCGGCAGGGGGACGGAACAGATACGCAGTATTTT.

The CDR3 sequence is CASSLGVGGNTEAFF. The CDR3 nucleotides are TGTGCCAGCAGCTTAGGTGTAGGGGGGAACACTGAAGCTTTCTTT. V gene TRBV7-6 combines with J gene TRBJ1-1; TRBD1 might be the D (6 bases). Germline lookup yields CDR1 SGHVS and CDR2 FNYEAQ. The CDR3 has 15 residues. V lost 1 base and J lost 1, with 10 bases in between.

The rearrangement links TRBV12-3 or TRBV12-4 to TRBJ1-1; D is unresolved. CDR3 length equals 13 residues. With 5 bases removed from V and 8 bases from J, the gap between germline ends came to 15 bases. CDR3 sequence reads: CASSPEGRAEAFF. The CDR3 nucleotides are TGTGCCAGCAGTCCAGAAGGACGGGCCGAAGCTTTCTTT.

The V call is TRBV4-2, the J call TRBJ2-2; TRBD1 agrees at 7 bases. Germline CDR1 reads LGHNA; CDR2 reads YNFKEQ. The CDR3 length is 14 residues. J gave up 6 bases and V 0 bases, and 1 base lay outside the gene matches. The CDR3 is CASSQDDRAGELFF. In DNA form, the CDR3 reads TGTGCCAGCAGCCAAGATGACAGGGCCGGGGAGCTGTTTTTT.

The CDR3 is CATGTFSSGANVLTF. The CDR3 DNA is TGTGCCACTGGGACATTTAGCTCTGGGGCCAACGTCCTGACTTTC. V usage is TRBV19 and J usage is TRBJ2-6; maybe TRBD1 (6 bases). The CDR3 runs to 15 residues. The germline CDR1 and CDR2 sequences are LNHDA and SQIVND (reference sequence). V shed 10 bases and J shed 0 bases, with 13 bases lying between them.

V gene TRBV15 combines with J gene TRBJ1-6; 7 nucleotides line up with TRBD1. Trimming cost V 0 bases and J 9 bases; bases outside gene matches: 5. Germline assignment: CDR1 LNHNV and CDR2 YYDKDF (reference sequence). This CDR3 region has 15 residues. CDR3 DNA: TGTGCCACCAGCAGAGAAAACAGGGGTGGTTCACCCCTCCACTTT. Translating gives CATSRENRGGSPLHF.

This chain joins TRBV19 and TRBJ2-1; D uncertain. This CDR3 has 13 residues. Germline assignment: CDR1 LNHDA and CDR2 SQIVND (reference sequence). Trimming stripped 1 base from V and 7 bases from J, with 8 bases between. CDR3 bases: TGTGCCAGTAGTATAGGCAGTCAGAATGAGCAGTTCTTC. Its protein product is CASSIGSQNEQFF.

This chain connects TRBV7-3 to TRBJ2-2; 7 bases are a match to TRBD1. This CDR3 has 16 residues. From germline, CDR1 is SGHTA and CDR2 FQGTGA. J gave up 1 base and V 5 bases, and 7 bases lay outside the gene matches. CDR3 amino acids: CASSLGTAQNTGELFF. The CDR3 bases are TGTGCCAGCAGCCTGGGGACAGCTCAGAACACCGGGGAGCTGTTTTTT.